These 7 T cell receptor beta chains originate from one sample sequenced in a study of T cells in localized non-small cell lung cancer (dated by TCRdb to 2020 to 2022). The method behind the library was the immunoSEQ multiplex PCR assay. This immuneACCESS table, as held by TCRdb, lists in-frame sequences with V and J called but not all clones. Of the missing ones, under half trace to an unresolved V gene in checked studies; the others have no known cause. The sample data list more than 20,000 clones, and about 83% of these were observed just once. The ten largest clones take up around 15% of the sample. Sequenced here: PBMCs, sampled before any cancer treatment. The receptors here all came from a woman aged 40-75 years with stage II squamous cell lung carcinoma.

The chain combines TRBV5-4 with TRBJ2-5; D may be TRBD2 (5 bases). Germline V gene sequence: CDR1 SGHNT, CDR2 YYREEE (reference sequence). The CDR3 covers 14 residues. Trimming pared 0 bases from V and 5 bases from J, leaving 11 bases between. The CDR3 protein is CASSLEASSETQYF. CDR3 nucleotides: TGTGCCAGCAGCTTGGAGGCTAGCTCCGAGACCCAGTACTTC.

The chain employs TRBV7-9 and TRBJ2-1, with no clear D. Germline V gene sequence: CDR1 SEHNR, CDR2 FQNEAQ (reference sequence). The CDR3 loop spans 16 amino acids. Between the trimmed V and J ends, which lost 4 bases and 0 bases, there was a span of 13 bases. CDR3 sequence reads: CASSSSTSHSYNEQFF. Written as DNA, the CDR3 is TGTGCCAGCAGCTCCTCGACTTCCCACTCCTACAATGAGCAGTTCTTC.

This sequence joins TRBV19 and TRBJ2-1; D not certain. Germline V gene lookup returns CDR1 LNHDA and CDR2 SQIVND (reference sequence). The CDR3 loop spans 15 amino acids. Trimming left V 6 bases short and J 3 bases short, with 15 bases between. CDR3 region: CASSPSGGFYNEQFF. CDR3 coding DNA: TGTGCCAGTAGCCCTTCCGGCGGCTTCTACAATGAGCAGTTCTTC.

This clone has a single count. The chain recombines TRBV27 with TRBJ2-3, with a possible D match to TRBD1 (5 bases). CDR1 and CDR2 from the germline V gene are MNHEY and SMNVEV (reference sequence). V was pared by 2 bases and J by 5 bases, with 11 bases between. There are 14 residues in the CDR3. CDR3: CASSLRQGGDTQYF. CDR3 in DNA: TGTGCCAGCAGTTTACGGCAGGGTGGAGATACGCAGTATTTT.

J is TRBJ2-7 and V is TRBV5-4; D is unresolved. Between the trimmed V and J ends, which lost 2 bases and 2 bases, there was a span of 11 bases. The V gene's germline CDR1 is SGHNT and CDR2 YYREEE (reference sequence). The CDR3 consists of 14 residues. CDR3 DNA sequence: TGTGCCAGCAGCTTTCTAGGCCTTACCTACGAGCAGTACTTC. Amino acids: CASSFLGLTYEQYF.

The genes are TRBV28 and TRBJ1-2, with TRBD1 identical over 7 bases. CDR3 length: 17 residues. J lost 4 bases, V lost 3 bases, and 14 bases had no gene match. Germline CDR1 is MDHEN and CDR2 is SYDVKM. The CDR3 reads CASSFRAETGTFYGYTF. The CDR3 coding sequence is TGTGCCAGCAGTTTTAGGGCGGAGACAGGGACCTTCTATGGCTACACCTTC.

The chain joins TRBV23-1 to TRBJ2-1; 12 nucleotides agree with TRBD2. TRBV23-1 is an ORF for which the function is uncertain. With V trimmed by 6 bases and J by 4 bases, 7 bases remained unmatched. The CDR3 has 16 residues. The CDR3 DNA follows: TGCGCCAGCAGCAATGGAGGACTAGCGGGGTACAATGAGCAGTTCTTC. It specifies CASSNGGLAGYNEQFF.